Below, one T cell receptor (beta chain) is given with its context. Its antigen is not identified. The V and J ends lost 1 base and 0 bases respectively, with 7 bases between them. This CDR3 spans 15 amino acids. The authors produced TCR alpha and TCR beta cDNA libraries with sample barcodes and UMIs by 5'RACE using constant-segment primers. TCRdb reanalysed the 5' RACE reads using MiXCR and keeps one entry per CDR3 protein. The sample carries about 560,000 distinct CDR3 sequences, more than 15% recorded once. This record belongs to a study of T-cell memory formation after mild COVID-19. The wider study: There were largely donor-specific TCR clusters. Overall study results and limits: Within pre-infection memory, some responding clones were found, suggesting cross-reactive memory joined.

The sequencing sample was made of PBMCs or a T cell subset sorted from them (not recorded which). The sequence was obtained from an adult woman who had mild COVID-19 (a few samples of this study predate the infection). Cell type and time point are not known. This chain joins TRBV12-3 or TRBV12-4 and TRBJ1-5; D remains unclear. The CDR3 region is CASSLVGTSNQPQHF. CDR3 bases: TGTGCCAGCAGTTTAGTGGGTACTAGCAATCAGCCCCAGCATTTT.